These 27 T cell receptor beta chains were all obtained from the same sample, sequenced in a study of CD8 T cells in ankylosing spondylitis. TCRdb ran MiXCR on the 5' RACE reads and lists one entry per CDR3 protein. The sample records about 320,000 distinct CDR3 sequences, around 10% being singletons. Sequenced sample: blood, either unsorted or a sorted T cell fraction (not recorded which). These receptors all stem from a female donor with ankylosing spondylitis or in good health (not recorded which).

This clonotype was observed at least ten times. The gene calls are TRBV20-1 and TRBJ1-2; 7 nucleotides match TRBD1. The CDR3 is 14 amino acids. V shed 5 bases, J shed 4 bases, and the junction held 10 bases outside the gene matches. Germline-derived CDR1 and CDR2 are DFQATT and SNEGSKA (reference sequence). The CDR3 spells CSASLGQLIYGYTF. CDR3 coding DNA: TGCAGTGCTTCCCTGGGACAGTTAATCTATGGCTACACCTTC.

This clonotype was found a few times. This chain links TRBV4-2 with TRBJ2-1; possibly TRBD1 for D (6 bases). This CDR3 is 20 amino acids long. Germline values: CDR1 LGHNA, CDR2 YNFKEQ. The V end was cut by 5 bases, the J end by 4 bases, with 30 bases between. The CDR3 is CASSTSGVRPYAAIYNEQFF. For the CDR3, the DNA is TGTGCCAGCAGCACCTCAGGGGTCAGACCCTACGCCGCTATATACAATGAGCAGTTCTTC.

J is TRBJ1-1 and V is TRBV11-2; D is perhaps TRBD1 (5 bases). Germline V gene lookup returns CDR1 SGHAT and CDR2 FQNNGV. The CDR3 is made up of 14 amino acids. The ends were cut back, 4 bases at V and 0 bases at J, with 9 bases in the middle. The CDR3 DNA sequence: TGTGCCAGCAGCTCGGGACTCGTGAACACTGAAGCTTTCTTT. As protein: CASSSGLVNTEAFF.

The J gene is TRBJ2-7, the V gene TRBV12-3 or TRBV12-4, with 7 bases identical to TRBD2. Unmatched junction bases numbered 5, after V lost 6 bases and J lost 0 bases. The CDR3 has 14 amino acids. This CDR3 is CASSPRESSYEQYF. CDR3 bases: TGTGCCAGCAGCCCGCGGGAGAGCTCCTACGAGCAGTACTTC.

CDR3 region: CASSQDLTGGTEAFF. The CDR3 nucleotides are TGTGCCAGCAGCCAAGATCTGACCGGTGGCACTGAAGCTTTCTTT. J is TRBJ1-1 and V is TRBV3-1; D ambiguous. This CDR3 has 15 residues. Trimming removed 0 bases from V and 4 bases from J, with 12 bases in between. CDR1 is LGHDT, CDR2 YNNKEL, per germline (reference sequence). Full variable domain (remainder filled in from reference TRBV3-1 and TRBJ1-1): DTAVSQTPKYLVTQMGNDKSIKCEQNLGHDTMYWYKQDSKKFLKIMFSYNNKELIINETVPNRFSPKSPDKAHLNLHINSLELGDSAVYFCASSQDLTGGTEAFFGQGTRLTVV.

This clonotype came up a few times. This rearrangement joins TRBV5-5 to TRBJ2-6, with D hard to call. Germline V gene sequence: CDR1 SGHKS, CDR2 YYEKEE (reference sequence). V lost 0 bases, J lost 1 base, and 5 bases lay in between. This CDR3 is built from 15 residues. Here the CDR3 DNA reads TGTGCCAGCAGCTTGGCCTGGTCTGGGGCCAACGTCCTGACTTTC. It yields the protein CASSLAWSGANVLTF.

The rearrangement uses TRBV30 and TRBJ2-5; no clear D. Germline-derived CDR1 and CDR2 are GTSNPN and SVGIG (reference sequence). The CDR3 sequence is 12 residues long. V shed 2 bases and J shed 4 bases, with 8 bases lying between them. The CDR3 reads CAWSKKIETQYF. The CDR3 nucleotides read TGTGCCTGGAGTAAAAAGATAGAGACCCAGTACTTC.

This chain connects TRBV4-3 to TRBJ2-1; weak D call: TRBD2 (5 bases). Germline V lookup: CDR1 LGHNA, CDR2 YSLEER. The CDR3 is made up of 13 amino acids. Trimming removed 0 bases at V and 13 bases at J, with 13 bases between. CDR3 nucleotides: TGCGCCAGCAGCCAAGATTTTGCGGGCCCTCAGTTCTTC. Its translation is CASSQDFAGPQFF.

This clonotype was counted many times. In DNA form, the CDR3 reads TGCGCCAGCATGTGGGCGGGGAACACTGAAGCTTTCTTT. It codes for CASMWAGNTEAFF. The gene calls are TRBV5-1 and TRBJ1-1; D remains ambiguous. V shed 6 bases and J shed 1 base, with 10 bases lying between them. The CDR3 extends over 13 amino acids. CDR1 SGHRS and CDR2 YFSETQ come from the germline V gene.

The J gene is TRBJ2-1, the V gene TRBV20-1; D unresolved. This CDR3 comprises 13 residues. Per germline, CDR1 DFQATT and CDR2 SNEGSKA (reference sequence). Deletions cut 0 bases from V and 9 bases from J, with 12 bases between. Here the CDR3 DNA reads TGCAGTGCTAGAGATGGGCTCATCGCTGAGCAGTTCTTC. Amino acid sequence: CSARDGLIAEQFF.

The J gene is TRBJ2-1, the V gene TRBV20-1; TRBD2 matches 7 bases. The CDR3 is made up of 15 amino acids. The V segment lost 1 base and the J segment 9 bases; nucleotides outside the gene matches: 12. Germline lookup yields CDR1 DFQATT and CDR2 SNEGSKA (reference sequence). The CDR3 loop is CSARGTGTTTIEQFF. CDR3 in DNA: TGCAGTGCTAGAGGCACCGGGACTACTACAATTGAGCAGTTCTTC.

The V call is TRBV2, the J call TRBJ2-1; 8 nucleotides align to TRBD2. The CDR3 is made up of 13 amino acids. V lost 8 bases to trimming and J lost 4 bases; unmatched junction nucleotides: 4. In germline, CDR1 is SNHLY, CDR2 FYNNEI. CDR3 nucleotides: TGTGCCAGCCATGGACTAGCTTACAATGAGCAGTTCTTC. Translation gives CASHGLAYNEQFF.

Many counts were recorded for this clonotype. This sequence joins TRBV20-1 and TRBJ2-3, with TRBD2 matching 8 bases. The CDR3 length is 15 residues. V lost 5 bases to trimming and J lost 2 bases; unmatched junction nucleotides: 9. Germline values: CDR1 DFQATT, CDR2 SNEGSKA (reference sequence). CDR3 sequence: CSAGDSGGITDTQYF. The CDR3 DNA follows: TGCAGTGCTGGCGATTCGGGGGGGATCACAGATACGCAGTATTTT.

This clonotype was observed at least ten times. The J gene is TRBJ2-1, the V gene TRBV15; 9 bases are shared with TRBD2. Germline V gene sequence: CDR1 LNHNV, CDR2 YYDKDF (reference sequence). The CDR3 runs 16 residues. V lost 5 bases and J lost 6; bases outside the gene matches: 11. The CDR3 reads CATSSRPGTSSNEQFF. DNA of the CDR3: TGTGCCACCAGCTCGCGTCCCGGGACTAGCTCCAATGAGCAGTTCTTC.

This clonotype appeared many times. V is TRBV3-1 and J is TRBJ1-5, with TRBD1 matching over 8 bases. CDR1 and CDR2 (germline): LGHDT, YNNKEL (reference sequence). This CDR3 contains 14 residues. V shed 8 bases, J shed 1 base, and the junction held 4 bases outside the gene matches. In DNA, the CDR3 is TGTGCCAGCGTACAGGGGGGAAGCAATCAGCCCCAGCATTTT. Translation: CASVQGGSNQPQHF. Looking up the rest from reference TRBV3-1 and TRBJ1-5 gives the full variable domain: DTAVSQTPKYLVTQMGNDKSIKCEQNLGHDTMYWYKQDSKKFLKIMFSYNNKELIINETVPNRFSPKSPDKAHLNLHINSLELGDSAVYFCASVQGGSNQPQHFGDGTRLSIL.

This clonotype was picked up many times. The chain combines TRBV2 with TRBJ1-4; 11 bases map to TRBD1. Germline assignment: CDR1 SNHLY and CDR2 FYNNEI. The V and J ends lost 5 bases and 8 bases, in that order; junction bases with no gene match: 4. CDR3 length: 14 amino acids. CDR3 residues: CASSPGQGGEKLFF. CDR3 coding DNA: TGTGCCAGCAGTCCGGGACAGGGGGGCGAAAAACTGTTTTTT.

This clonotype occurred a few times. CDR3 sequence: CSASFVGQETQYF. In nucleotides, the CDR3 is TGCAGTGCTAGTTTCGTGGGGCAAGAGACCCAGTACTTC. V and J are TRBV20-1 and TRBJ2-5; no firm D call. Trimming removed 3 bases at V and 2 bases at J, with 10 bases between. The length of the CDR3 is 13 residues. Germline V gene sequence: CDR1 DFQATT, CDR2 SNEGSKA (reference sequence).

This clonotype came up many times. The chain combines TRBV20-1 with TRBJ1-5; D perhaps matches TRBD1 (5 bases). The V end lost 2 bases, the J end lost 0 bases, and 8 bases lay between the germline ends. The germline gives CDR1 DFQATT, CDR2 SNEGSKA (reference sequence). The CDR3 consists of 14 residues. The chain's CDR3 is CSARLGLSNQPQHF. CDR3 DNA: TGCAGTGCTAGACTGGGACTTAGCAATCAGCCCCAGCATTTT.

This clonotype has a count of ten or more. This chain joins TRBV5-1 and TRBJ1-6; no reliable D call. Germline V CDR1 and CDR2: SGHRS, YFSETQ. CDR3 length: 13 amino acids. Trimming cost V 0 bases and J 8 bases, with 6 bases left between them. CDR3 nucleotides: TGCGCCAGCAGCTTGGATGAATATTCACCCCTCCACTTT. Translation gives CASSLDEYSPLHF.

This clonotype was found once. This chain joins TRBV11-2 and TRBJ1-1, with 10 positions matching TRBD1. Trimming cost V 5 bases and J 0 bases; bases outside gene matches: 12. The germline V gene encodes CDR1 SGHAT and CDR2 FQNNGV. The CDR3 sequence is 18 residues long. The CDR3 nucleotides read TGTGCCAGCAGCGAGGGGACAGGGGTAGGGGTGATGAACACTGAAGCTTTCTTT. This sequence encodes CASSEGTGVGVMNTEAFF.

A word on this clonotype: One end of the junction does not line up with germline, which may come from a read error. CDR3 in DNA: TGTGTCAGCAGCTCCCAACCTGACTCCTACGAGCAGTACTTC. Amino acids: CVSSSQPDSYEQYF. V and J are TRBV5-6 and TRBJ2-7; D unresolved. The CDR3 contains 14 residues. The V gene's germline CDR1 is SGHDT and CDR2 YYEEEE.

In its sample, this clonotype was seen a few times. CDR3 region: CASSLGGVSTEAFF. The CDR3 DNA reads TGCGCCAGCAGCTTGGGAGGGGTCAGCACTGAAGCTTTCTTT. The chain uses TRBV5-1 and TRBJ1-1; D perhaps matches TRBD1 (5 bases). The CDR3 consists of 14 residues. With 0 bases removed from V and 4 bases from J, the gap between germline ends came to 10 bases. Germline V gene data show CDR1 as SGHRS and CDR2 as YFSETQ.

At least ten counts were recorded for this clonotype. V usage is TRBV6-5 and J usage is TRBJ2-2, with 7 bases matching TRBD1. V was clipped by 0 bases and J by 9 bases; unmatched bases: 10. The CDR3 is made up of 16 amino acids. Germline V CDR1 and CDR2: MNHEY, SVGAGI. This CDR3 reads CASSYSTGTEGWELFF. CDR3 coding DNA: TGTGCCAGCAGTTACTCGACGGGGACAGAAGGCTGGGAGCTGTTTTTT.

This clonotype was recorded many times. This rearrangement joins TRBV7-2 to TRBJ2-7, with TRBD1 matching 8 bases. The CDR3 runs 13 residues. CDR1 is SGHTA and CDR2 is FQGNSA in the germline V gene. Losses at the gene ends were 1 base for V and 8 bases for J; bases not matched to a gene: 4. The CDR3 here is CASSLDWDRKQYF. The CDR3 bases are TGTGCCAGCAGCTTAGACTGGGACAGGAAGCAGTACTTC.

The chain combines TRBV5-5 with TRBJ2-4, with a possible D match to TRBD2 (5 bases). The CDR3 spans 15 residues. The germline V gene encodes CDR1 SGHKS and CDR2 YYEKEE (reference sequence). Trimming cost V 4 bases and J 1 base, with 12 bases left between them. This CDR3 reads CASSQQWTAKNIQYF. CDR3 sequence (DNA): TGTGCCAGCAGCCAACAGTGGACTGCCAAAAACATTCAGTACTTC.

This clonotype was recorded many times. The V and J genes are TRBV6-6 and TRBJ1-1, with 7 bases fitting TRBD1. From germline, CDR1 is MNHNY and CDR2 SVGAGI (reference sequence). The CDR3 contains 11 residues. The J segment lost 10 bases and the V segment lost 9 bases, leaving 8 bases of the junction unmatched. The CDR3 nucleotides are TGTGCCAGTATTACAGGGGTTCGAGCTTTCTTT. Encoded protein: CASITGVRAFF.

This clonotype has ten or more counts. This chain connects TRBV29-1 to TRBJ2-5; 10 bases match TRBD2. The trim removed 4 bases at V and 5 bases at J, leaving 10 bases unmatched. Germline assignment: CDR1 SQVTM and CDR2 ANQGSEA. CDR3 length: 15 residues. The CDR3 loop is CSVVIPSGSYETQYF. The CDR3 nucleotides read TGCAGCGTTGTCATCCCTAGCGGGAGTTATGAGACCCAGTACTTC. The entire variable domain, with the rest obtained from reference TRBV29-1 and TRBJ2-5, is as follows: SAVISQKPSRDICQRGTSLTIQCQVDSQVTMMFWYRQQPGQSLTLIATANQGSEATYESGFVIDKFPISRPNLTFSTLTVSNMSPEDSSIYLCSVVIPSGSYETQYFGPGTRLLVL.